This passage covers 12 T cell receptor beta chains from one sample sequenced in a study of blood T cells in healthy people across ages. Primers used in a second PCR of about 7 to 12 cycles were a sample-barcoded 5' primer and a J-beta primer mix. A single record per CDR3 protein comes from TCRdb applying MiXCR to the 5' RACE reads. This table holds about 780,000 distinct CDR3 sequences, 35% to 50% found once. Sequenced material: blood. The receptors were gathered from a man older than 75 in good health.

The chain has TRBV7-9 and TRBJ1-2; D may be TRBD1 (6 bases). The CDR3 loop spans 14 amino acids. The germline CDR1 and CDR2 sequences are SEHNR and FQNEAQ (reference sequence). The V end was cut by 1 base, the J end by 7 bases, with 13 bases between. The CDR3 DNA sequence: TGTGCCAGCAGCTTAGGTACAGGGCGGCGTGGCTACACCTTC. Residues: CASSLGTGRRGYTF.

The table lists this clonotype with a count of one. The CDR3 here is CASSLAPGPYGYTF. DNA for the CDR3: TGTGCCAGCAGCTTAGCGCCAGGGCCCTATGGCTACACCTTC. This sequence joins TRBV7-2 and TRBJ1-2; perhaps TRBD1 as D (5 bases). V lost 0 bases and J 4 bases, leaving 9 bases between the germline ends. Germline V gene data show CDR1 as SGHTA and CDR2 as FQGNSA. This CDR3 is 14 amino acids long. The full variable domain, rest sourced from reference TRBV7-2 and TRBJ1-2, is GAGVSQSPSNKVTEKGKDVELRCDPISGHTALYWYRQSLGQGLEFLIYFQGNSAPDKSGLPSDRFSAERTGGSVSTLTIQRTQQEDSAVYLCASSLAPGPYGYTFGSGTRLTVV.

This clonotype has ten or more counts. The chain links TRBV7-3 to TRBJ2-1, with 8 bases identical to TRBD2. Germline assignment: CDR1 SGHTA and CDR2 FQGTGA. V lost 4 bases and J lost 6; bases outside the gene matches: 2. The CDR3 is 13 residues long. The CDR3: CASSSSGSNEQFF. The CDR3 region has the DNA TGTGCCAGCAGCTCAAGCGGGAGCAATGAGCAGTTCTTC.

Concerning this clonotype itself: The junction and the germline gene differ at one end; a read error may be behind it. The CDR3 reads CATSDTNTGELFF. The CDR3, as DNA: TGTGCCACCAGTGATACGAATACCGGGGAGCTGTTTTTT. J is TRBJ2-2 and V is TRBV24-1; D gene ambiguous. Germline lookup yields CDR1 KGHDR and CDR2 SFDVKD. CDR3 size: 13 residues.

This clonotype has a count of ten or more. The chain combines TRBV5-5 with TRBJ2-1, with 7 bases aligning to TRBD1. CDR1 and CDR2 (germline): SGHKS, YYEKEE (reference sequence). With 0 bases clipped from V and 1 base from J, the junction kept 1 base outside the gene matches. The CDR3 extends over 15 amino acids. CDR3 amino acids: CASSLEQGSYNEQFF. The CDR3 region has the DNA TGTGCCAGCAGCTTGGAACAGGGGTCCTACAATGAGCAGTTCTTC. Using reference TRBV5-5 and TRBJ2-1 for the parts outside the CDR3, the full variable domain is DAGVTQSPTHLIKTRGQQVTLRCSPISGHKSVSWYQQVLGQGPQFIFQYYEKEERGRGNFPDRFSARQFPNYSSELNVNALLLGDSALYLCASSLEQGSYNEQFFGPGTRLTVL.

This clonotype has ten or more counts. V is TRBV12-3 or TRBV12-4 and J is TRBJ2-7; perhaps TRBD2 as D (5 bases). The CDR3 is 12 residues long. V was pared by 5 bases and J by 2 bases, with 7 bases between. The CDR3 DNA reads as TGTGCCAGCAGTAACGGGGCCTACGAGCAGTACTTC. This encodes CASSNGAYEQYF.

This clonotype appeared many times. This sequence joins TRBV28 and TRBJ2-1; 10 bases match TRBD2. CDR1 and CDR2 (germline): MDHEN, SYDVKM. J was trimmed by 5 bases and V by 6 bases; bases with no gene match: 7. This CDR3 spans 15 amino acids. The CDR3 loop reads CASRAPAGGNNEQFF. The CDR3 nucleotides read TGTGCCAGCAGGGCTCCAGCGGGAGGGAACAATGAGCAGTTCTTC.

As to this clonotype: A junction boundary mismatches the germline segment, possibly from a read error. The genes are TRBV28 and TRBJ2-2, with TRBD1 matching 9 bases. Germline CDR1 is MDHEN and CDR2 is SYDVKM. CDR3 length equals 15 residues. CDR3 sequence (DNA): TGTGCCAGCACCCTTCGGGACAGGGACACTGGGGAGCTGTTTTTT. Translation gives CASTLRDRDTGELFF.

The gene calls are TRBV27 and TRBJ1-1, with TRBD1 identical over 8 bases. Germline V gives CDR1 MNHEY, CDR2 SMNVEV (reference sequence). The ends lost 3 bases at V and 5 bases at J; junction bases unmatched: 5. The CDR3 is 14 residues long. The CDR3 here is CASSFGRGRTEAFF. The CDR3 nucleotides read TGTGCCAGCAGTTTCGGCAGGGGGCGAACTGAAGCTTTCTTT.

This clonotype was seen only a few times. V and J are TRBV7-8 and TRBJ2-7; possible D gene TRBD1, 5 bases. Germline V gene data show CDR1 as SGHVS and CDR2 as FQNEAQ. Trimming shortened V by 5 bases and J by 2 bases, and 19 bases separated the two germline ends. The CDR3 is 16 amino acids. The DNA for the CDR3 is TGTGCCAGCAGCCCCCGCAGCTGGGGCAGCCCCTACGAGCAGTACTTC. Residues: CASSPRSWGSPYEQYF.

V and J are TRBV2 and TRBJ2-4; unclear D gene. The DNA end lines up better with TRBJ2-5; the J call may be wrong. The germline gives CDR1 SNHLY, CDR2 FYNNEI. The CDR3 contains 14 residues. For the CDR3, the DNA is TGTGCCAGCAGTGTGGATAGGGACCAAGAGACCCAGTACTTC. Its translation: CASSVDRDQETQYF.

Worth noting for this clonotype: Its ends do not fully match the called genes, so a read error is possible. V usage is TRBV20-1 and J usage is TRBJ1-6, with TRBD1 matching 8 bases. Germline V gene lookup returns CDR1 DFQATT and CDR2 SNEGSKA (reference sequence). CDR3 size: 15 residues. CDR3 residues: CSASGQGPPDSPPHF. The CDR3 DNA reads as TGCAGTGCTTCAGGACAGGGCCCCCCGGACTCACCCCCCCACTTT.